One and the same sample provided the 28 T cell receptor beta chains below, sequenced in a study of shared clonotypes between healthy human individuals. Some clones are missing from TCRdb's copy, which holds only in-frame ones; the method was immunoSEQ multiplex PCR. The profile shows some 650,000 clones, roughly 97% of them singletons. Sequenced sample: naive CD4+ T cells sorted from blood. Sample subset: CD45RA+ positively selected. The receptor set was obtained from a woman aged 25 to 39 in good health.

The chain carries TRBV29-1 and TRBJ2-7, with D possibly matching TRBD1 (5 bases). The CDR3 extends over 13 amino acids. CDR1 SQVTM and CDR2 ANQGSEA come from the germline V gene. V lost 6 bases to trimming and J lost 2 bases, with 14 bases between them. The CDR3 DNA reads as TGCAGCGTGGAAACAGGTTCCCCCTACGAGCAGTACTTC. Translation gives CSVETGSPYEQYF.

The chain joins TRBV28 to TRBJ1-4; TRBD1 might be the D (5 bases). V was cut by 6 bases and J by 3 bases, with 8 bases left in between. Germline CDR1 is MDHEN and CDR2 is SYDVKM. This CDR3 contains 13 residues. The CDR3 region is CASSPGPNEKLFF. The CDR3, as DNA: TGTGCCAGCAGCCCGGGACCTAATGAAAAACTGTTTTTT. The full variable domain, completed using reference TRBV28 and TRBJ1-4, is DVKVTQSSRYLVKRTGEKVFLECVQDMDHENMFWYRQDPGLGLRLIYFSYDVKMKEKGDIPEGYSVSREKKERFSLILESASTNQTSMYLCASSPGPNEKLFFGSGTQLSVL.

The chain combines TRBV27 with TRBJ2-3; 13 bases line up with TRBD2. V gave up 5 bases and J gave up 5 bases; unmatched junction bases: 7. Germline loops: CDR1 MNHEY, CDR2 SMNVEV (reference sequence). CDR3 length: 16 residues. CDR3 sequence: CASSPTRLAGGDTQYF. The CDR3 DNA sequence: TGTGCCAGCAGTCCGACCAGACTAGCGGGAGGAGATACGCAGTATTTT.

The J gene is TRBJ2-5, the V gene TRBV2, with TRBD1 matching over 7 bases. Germline-derived CDR1 and CDR2 are SNHLY and FYNNEI. This CDR3 has 12 amino acids. V dropped 9 bases and J dropped 0; count of bases not matched to a gene: 1. The CDR3 loop is CASQGDQETQYF. The CDR3 nucleotides read TGTGCCAGTCAGGGGGACCAAGAGACCCAGTACTTC.

This chain links TRBV4-2 with TRBJ2-7; D uncertain. V lost 0 bases to trimming and J lost 5 bases, with 8 bases between them. The CDR3 loop spans 13 amino acids. CDR1 and CDR2 (germline): LGHNA, YNFKEQ. The CDR3 nucleotides are TGTGCCAGCAGCCAAGATTTTACGGACGAGCAGTACTTC. Residues: CASSQDFTDEQYF.

The rearrangement links TRBV5-1 to TRBJ1-2, with no clear D. The germline CDR1 and CDR2 sequences are SGHRS and YFSETQ. V was cut by 0 bases and J by 4 bases, with 10 bases left in between. The CDR3 length is 14 residues. CDR3 sequence: CASSLGTVIYGYTF. CDR3 nucleotides: TGCGCCAGCAGCTTGGGGACGGTCATCTATGGCTACACCTTC.

The chain uses TRBV23-1 and TRBJ1-1, with unresolved D. TRBV23-1 is identified as an open reading frame with a role that is uncertain. CDR3 size: 16 residues. V was trimmed by 3 bases and J by 3 bases, leaving 17 bases between them. CDR3 in amino acids: CASSQPRVRRDTEAFF. The CDR3 nucleotides read TGCGCCAGCAGTCAGCCGAGGGTTCGACGGGACACTGAAGCTTTCTTT.

The CDR3 region has the DNA TGTGCCAGCAGCCAAACAGCCGGGGAGCTGTTTTTT. Protein product: CASSQTAGELFF. V usage is TRBV6-5 and J usage is TRBJ2-2; D gene unclear. This CDR3 has 12 residues. Trimming pared 6 bases from V and 6 bases from J, leaving 8 bases between. CDR1 and CDR2 (germline): MNHEY, SVGAGI.

The J gene is TRBJ2-1, the V gene TRBV11-2; TRBD2 might be the D (6 bases). V gave up 1 base and J gave up 0 bases, with 7 bases separating them. CDR3 size: 15 residues. Germline lookup yields CDR1 SGHAT and CDR2 FQNNGV. The CDR3 sequence: CASSLVRDSYNEQFF. CDR3 bases: TGTGCCAGCAGCTTAGTGCGGGACTCCTACAATGAGCAGTTCTTC.

The chain employs TRBV27 and TRBJ1-1, with D perhaps matching TRBD1 (5 bases). Germline V gene sequence: CDR1 MNHEY, CDR2 SMNVEV (reference sequence). The germline V and J ends were trimmed by 1 base and 5 bases, with 11 bases remaining between them. The CDR3 consists of 14 residues. The chain's CDR3 is CASSLFRGGTEAFF. The CDR3 bases are TGTGCCAGCAGTTTATTTAGGGGCGGGACTGAAGCTTTCTTT.

This clone has a single count. The CDR3 reads CASSIVSSSKNIQYF. Written as DNA, the CDR3 is TGTGCCAGTAGTATAGTATCCAGTTCCAAAAACATTCAGTACTTC. The rearrangement uses TRBV19 and TRBJ2-4; D remains ambiguous. The CDR3 consists of 15 residues. Trimming left V 1 base short and J 2 bases short, with 9 bases between. Germline assignment: CDR1 LNHDA and CDR2 SQIVND (reference sequence).

This clone was observed once. The chain carries TRBV11-2 and TRBJ2-7; D unresolved. Germline V lookup: CDR1 SGHAT, CDR2 FQNNGV. Trimming left V 4 bases short and J 2 bases short, with 12 bases between. The CDR3 runs to 14 residues. The CDR3: CASSSLTPPYEQYF. The DNA for the CDR3 is TGTGCCAGCAGCTCCCTTACCCCACCCTACGAGCAGTACTTC.

The chain links TRBV6-1 to TRBJ2-5; D not certain. Germline V lookup: CDR1 MNHNS, CDR2 SASEGT. V lost 5 bases and J 7 bases, leaving 14 bases between the germline ends. The CDR3 loop spans 13 amino acids. CDR3 sequence reads: CASSPVGYATQYF. The CDR3 DNA reads as TGTGCCAGCAGTCCTGTTGGATATGCGACCCAGTACTTC.

V and J are TRBV14 and TRBJ2-2; no clear D. V shed 0 bases and J shed 0 bases, with 11 bases lying between them. CDR3 length equals 17 residues. Germline CDR1 is SGHDN and CDR2 is FVKESK. For the CDR3, the DNA is TGTGCCAGCAGCCAAGATCTAGTACTTACGAACACCGGGGAGCTGTTTTTT. Translated, it gives CASSQDLVLTNTGELFF. Together with reference TRBV14 and TRBJ2-2, the CDR3 gives the full variable domain: EAGVTQFPSHSVIEKGQTVTLRCDPISGHDNLYWYRRVMGKEIKFLLHFVKESKQDESGMPNNRFLAERTGGTYSTLKVQPAELEDSGVYFCASSQDLVLTNTGELFFGEGSRLTVL.

The chain couples TRBV5-1 to TRBJ1-5; D is perhaps TRBD1 (6 bases). Trimming took off 8 bases at V and 2 bases at J, with 26 bases between the two ends. CDR3 size: 18 residues. Germline lookup yields CDR1 SGHRS and CDR2 YFSETQ. The CDR3, as DNA: TGCGCCAGGAACGGATGGGTCCTCGGACAGCGCTGCAATCAGCCCCAGCATTTT. Amino acids: CARNGWVLGQRCNQPQHF.

The chain joins TRBV5-1 to TRBJ1-1; D call uncertain. The length of the CDR3 is 15 residues. CDR1 is SGHRS and CDR2 is YFSETQ in the germline V gene. V gave up 0 bases and J gave up 1 base, with 10 bases separating them. The CDR3: CASSLAQRENTEAFF. The CDR3 DNA sequence: TGCGCCAGCAGCTTGGCCCAACGAGAGAACACTGAAGCTTTCTTT.

The V gene is TRBV6-1, the J gene TRBJ2-2; D possibly corresponds to TRBD1 (5 bases). This CDR3 region has 13 residues. Germline CDR1 is MNHNS and CDR2 is SASEGT. V was pared by 10 bases and J by 1 base, with 10 bases between. The CDR3 spells CATLDKNTGELFF. Here the CDR3 DNA reads TGTGCCACCCTGGACAAGAACACCGGGGAGCTGTTTTTT.

The rearrangement uses TRBV5-1 and TRBJ1-2; no definite D call. Germline CDR1 is SGHRS and CDR2 is YFSETQ. V was cut by 5 bases and J by 4 bases, with 21 bases left in between. There are 16 residues in the CDR3. The CDR3 sequence is CASSLRGDSLVYGYTF. In nucleotides, the CDR3 is TGCGCCAGCAGTTTACGGGGAGACTCTCTCGTCTATGGCTACACCTTC.

This sequence joins TRBV30 and TRBJ1-2; D may be TRBD1 (5 bases). This CDR3 has 14 amino acids. Germline-derived CDR1 and CDR2 are GTSNPN and SVGIG (reference sequence). Trimming took off 5 bases at V and 7 bases at J, with 20 bases between the two ends. The CDR3 sequence: CAWGNPGAGVGYTF. CDR3 DNA sequence: TGTGCCTGGGGGAATCCCGGGGCCGGCGTTGGCTACACCTTC. The full variable domain, its missing parts supplied by reference TRBV30 and TRBJ1-2, is SQTIHQWPATLVQPVGSPLSLECTVEGTSNPNLYWYRQAAGRGLQLLFYSVGIGQISSEVPQNLSASRPQDRQFILSSKKLLLSDSGFYLCAWGNPGAGVGYTFGSGTRLTVV.

The count of this clone is one. The chain has TRBV28 and TRBJ2-5, with TRBD1 matching over 9 bases. This CDR3 spans 14 amino acids. Germline V lookup: CDR1 MDHEN, CDR2 SYDVKM. V shed 3 bases, J shed 5 bases, and the junction held 4 bases outside the gene matches. The chain's CDR3 is CASSLGQGRETQYF. The CDR3 region has the DNA TGTGCCAGCAGTTTGGGACAGGGTCGCGAGACCCAGTACTTC.

This chain links TRBV7-9 with TRBJ2-2; possible D gene TRBD1, 5 bases. From germline, CDR1 is SEHNR and CDR2 FQNEAQ (reference sequence). CDR3 length: 16 amino acids. V was cut by 2 bases and J by 0 bases, with 10 bases left in between. The chain's CDR3 is CASSLPDTPNTGELFF. DNA for the CDR3: TGTGCCAGCAGCTTACCGGACACCCCGAACACCGGGGAGCTGTTTTTT. Drawing the rest from reference TRBV7-9 and TRBJ2-2, the complete variable domain is DTGVSQNPRHKITKRGQNVTFRCDPISEHNRLYWYRQTLGQGPEFLTYFQNEAQLEKSRLLSDRFSAERPKGSFSTLEIQRTEQGDSAMYLCASSLPDTPNTGELFFGEGSRLTVL.

Concerning this clone: Distinct nucleotide sequences in the sample also encode this CDR3. The V gene is TRBV7-2, the J gene TRBJ2-7; D remains unclear. The CDR3 sequence is 12 residues long. Germline CDR1 reads SGHTA; CDR2 reads FQGNSA. Trimming took 1 base from V and 3 from J, leaving 4 bases between them. The CDR3 region is CASSLVLYEQYF. CDR3 nucleotides: TGTGCCAGCAGCTTAGTGCTCTACGAGCAGTACTTC.

The chain combines TRBV11-3 with TRBJ2-5, with TRBD2 identical over 16 bases. The germline V gene has CDR1 SGHNT and CDR2 YENEEA. The CDR3 totals 17 residues. Germline trimming cut 1 base from V and 5 bases from J; bases unmatched to any gene: 4. CDR3 residues: CASSLAGLAGGGETQYF. The CDR3 region has the DNA TGTGCCAGCAGCTTAGCGGGACTAGCGGGAGGGGGCGAGACCCAGTACTTC.

A single count supports this clone. V usage is TRBV2 and J usage is TRBJ1-3; D is possibly TRBD1 (6 bases). The germline V gene has CDR1 SNHLY and CDR2 FYNNEI. V shed 6 bases and J shed 0 bases, with 12 bases lying between them. CDR3 length equals 15 residues. The CDR3 coding sequence is TGTGCCAGCAGCGCGGGACACAGCTCTGGAAACACCATATATTTT. Protein product: CASSAGHSSGNTIYF. Variable domain in full (rest from reference TRBV2 and TRBJ1-3): EPEVTQTPSHQVTQMGQEVILRCVPISNHLYFYWYRQILGQKVEFLVSFYNNEISEKSEIFDDQFSVERPDGSNFTLKIRSTKLEDSAMYFCASSAGHSSGNTIYFGEGSWLTVV.

This rearrangement joins TRBV5-6 to TRBJ2-1; no firm D call. This CDR3 is built from 14 residues. Germline V CDR1 and CDR2: SGHDT, YYEEEE. V lost 6 bases, J lost 3 bases, and 13 bases lay in between. CDR3 sequence: CASNPGRSYNEQFF. As DNA, the CDR3 is TGTGCCAGCAATCCGGGCCGGAGCTACAATGAGCAGTTCTTC.

V and J are TRBV2 and TRBJ2-5, with D uncertain. The CDR3 totals 13 residues. Germline loops: CDR1 SNHLY, CDR2 FYNNEI. The V gene lost 4 bases and the J gene lost 5 bases, with 11 bases spanning the gap. CDR3 DNA: TGTGCCAGCAGTGGTCCCATCGGCGAGACCCAGTACTTC. Translated, it gives CASSGPIGETQYF.

The V and J genes are TRBV15 and TRBJ2-7, with 8 positions matching TRBD1. This CDR3 contains 15 residues. The V gene's germline CDR1 is LNHNV and CDR2 YYDKDF (reference sequence). The V gene end was trimmed by 1 base and the J gene end by 2 bases; junction bases not matched to a gene: 4. CDR3 sequence (DNA): TGTGCCACCAGCAGAGGGGACAGGACTCCCTACGAGCAGTACTTC. The encoded protein is CATSRGDRTPYEQYF.

This sequence joins TRBV10-3 and TRBJ2-1; D is uncertain. Trimming left V 0 bases short and J 11 bases short, with 11 bases between. In germline, CDR1 is ENHRY, CDR2 SYGVKD. The CDR3 spans 13 residues. CDR3 nucleotide sequence: TGTGCCATCAGTGAGTCTGTAGGCTTTAAGCAGTTCTTC. It is translated as CAISESVGFKQFF.